The 20 T cell receptor beta chains below all came from one sample that was sequenced in a study of CD8 T cells in acute hepatitis C reinfection. Regarding time point: naive CD8 control sorted from an acute-time-point sample. The protocol was immunoSEQ multiplex PCR, while the TCRdb copy is restricted to in-frame clones and leaves out a portion. The repertoire holds about 38,000 clones, with 70% to 90% as singletons. The sample was naive CD8+ T cells from PBMCs. These receptor sequences come from a woman aged 18-30 years who spontaneously cleared hepatitis C infection.

A single count supports this clone. The CDR3 DNA follows: TGTGCCAGCAGTTTATGGGGCGGTCAGCCCCAGCATTTT. Protein: CASSLWGGQPQHF. The chain joins TRBV27 to TRBJ1-5, with D possibly TRBD1 on 5 matching bases. The CDR3 sequence is 13 residues long. Trimming cost V 1 base and J 6 bases, with 7 bases left between them. Germline CDR1 is MNHEY and CDR2 is SMNVEV (reference sequence).

The rearrangement uses TRBV11-1 and TRBJ2-7; 14 nucleotides match TRBD2. The junction had 9 bases not matched to a gene; V was cut back by 6 bases and J by 5 bases. CDR1 is SGHAT and CDR2 is FQDESV in the germline V gene (reference sequence). The CDR3 has 16 amino acids. CDR3 loop: CASRKGTSGSHHEQYF. The CDR3, as DNA: TGTGCCAGCAGGAAAGGGACTAGCGGGAGTCACCACGAGCAGTACTTC.

The chain uses TRBV27 and TRBJ2-7; possibly TRBD1 for D (6 bases). Germline V gene sequence: CDR1 MNHEY, CDR2 SMNVEV (reference sequence). The CDR3 is 15 residues long. V was cut by 6 bases and J by 3 bases, with 18 bases left in between. The CDR3, as DNA: TGTGCCAGCAGCCCGACCGTGGCAGGGGTCTACGAGCAGTACTTC. Translation: CASSPTVAGVYEQYF.

The V and J genes are TRBV6-5 and TRBJ2-7; tentative D call: TRBD2 (5 bases). Trimming removed 5 bases at V and 5 bases at J, with 19 bases between. The germline CDR1 and CDR2 sequences are MNHEY and SVGAGI. The CDR3 runs 15 residues. CDR3 in DNA: TGTGCCAGCAGTCCGATTCGGACTCTTCGAAACGAGCAGTACTTC. Translation: CASSPIRTLRNEQYF.

This clone occurred a few times. The chain uses TRBV28 and TRBJ1-5; TRBD1 is a possible D gene (6 bases). V lost 6 bases to trimming and J lost 9 bases, with 12 bases between them. The CDR3 covers 12 residues. Germline V CDR1 and CDR2: MDHEN, SYDVKM. CDR3 sequence: CASRRGGTPQHF. The CDR3 region has the DNA TGTGCCAGCAGGAGGGGGGGGACGCCCCAGCATTTT.

The chain has TRBV6-1 and TRBJ1-2; D unresolved. Germline CDR1 is MNHNS and CDR2 is SASEGT. V lost 1 base and J 5 bases, leaving 8 bases between the germline ends. CDR3 length: 13 residues. As DNA, the CDR3 is TGTGCCAGCAGTGAAGGGGCCGATTATGGCTACACCTTC. Its translation is CASSEGADYGYTF.

The chain uses TRBV27 and TRBJ1-5; D unclear. Germline values: CDR1 MNHEY, CDR2 SMNVEV (reference sequence). CDR3 size: 14 residues. V lost 5 bases, J lost 5 bases, and 13 bases lay in between. The CDR3 DNA sequence: TGTGCCAGCAGTCCAACACGTCTAGATCAGCCCCAGCATTTT. This encodes CASSPTRLDQPQHF.

This chain links TRBV19 with TRBJ1-1; maybe TRBD1 (5 bases). CDR1 is LNHDA, CDR2 SQIVND, per germline (reference sequence). V was pared by 6 bases and J by 2 bases, with 16 bases between. The CDR3 contains 15 residues. The CDR3: CASRSPNRDNTEAFF. The CDR3 DNA reads as TGTGCCAGTAGAAGCCCGAACCGGGACAACACTGAAGCTTTCTTT.

The V call is TRBV5-1, the J call TRBJ2-1; D ambiguous. Germline V CDR1 and CDR2: SGHRS, YFSETQ. V was clipped by 3 bases and J by 4 bases, with 17 bases between them. The CDR3 extends over 16 amino acids. CDR3 DNA sequence: TGCGCCAGCAGCTCCTCTTTTTCGAGAGAATACAATGAGCAGTTCTTC. It is translated as CASSSSFSREYNEQFF. Full variable domain (remainder filled in from reference TRBV5-1 and TRBJ2-1): KAGVTQTPRYLIKTRGQQVTLSCSPISGHRSVSWYQQTPGQGLQFLFEYFSETQRNKGNFPGRFSGRQFSNSRSEMNVSTLELGDSALYLCASSSSFSREYNEQFFGPGTRLTVL.

The genes are TRBV7-8 and TRBJ2-5, with D uncertain. The germline V gene encodes CDR1 SGHVS and CDR2 FQNEAQ. The ends were cut back, 5 bases at V and 0 bases at J, with 13 bases in the middle. This CDR3 comprises 15 residues. CDR3 region: CASSPAAQNQETQYF. For the CDR3, the DNA is TGTGCCAGCAGCCCCGCAGCCCAGAACCAAGAGACCCAGTACTTC.

The chain has TRBV27 and TRBJ1-5, with D maybe TRBD1 (6 bases). V was cut by 3 bases and J by 5 bases, with 11 bases left in between. The CDR3 loop spans 14 amino acids. The germline gives CDR1 MNHEY, CDR2 SMNVEV (reference sequence). CDR3 in DNA: TGTGCCAGCAGTTTTAGGGGGTTGGATCAGCCCCAGCATTTT. This encodes CASSFRGLDQPQHF.

This clone occurred once. CDR3 in amino acids: CASSLAGTDNFYGYTF. The CDR3 DNA is TGTGCCAGCAGCTTGGCCGGGACAGACAATTTTTATGGCTACACCTTC. The chain recombines TRBV5-6 with TRBJ1-2, with 7 bases fitting TRBD1. Losses at the gene ends were 0 bases for V and 5 bases for J; bases not matched to a gene: 10. CDR3 length: 16 amino acids. CDR1 and CDR2 from the germline V gene are SGHDT and YYEEEE.

The rearrangement links TRBV27 to TRBJ2-7, with D possibly being TRBD1 (6 bases). The V end was cut by 4 bases, the J end by 7 bases, with 8 bases between. The CDR3 spans 11 residues. Germline CDR1 reads MNHEY; CDR2 reads SMNVEV (reference sequence). The CDR3 is CASSYGQEQYF. Here the CDR3 DNA reads TGTGCCAGCAGTTACGGACAGGAGCAGTACTTC.

This chain connects TRBV5-4 to TRBJ2-1; D remains ambiguous. The CDR3 covers 11 residues. Germline CDR1 reads SGHNT; CDR2 reads YYREEE (reference sequence). Trimming shortened V by 2 bases and J by 6 bases, and 3 bases separated the two germline ends. In nucleotides, the CDR3 is TGTGCCAGCAGCTTTACCAATGAGCAGTTCTTC. Protein sequence: CASSFTNEQFF.

V gene TRBV7-9 combines with J gene TRBJ2-1; 8 bases align to TRBD2. V was clipped by 1 base and J by 0 bases; unmatched bases: 5. In germline, CDR1 is SEHNR, CDR2 FQNEAQ (reference sequence). The CDR3 is 17 residues long. CDR3 bases: TGTGCCAGCAGCTTAGAGGGCCGGGGGGGCTCCTACAATGAGCAGTTCTTC. It is translated as CASSLEGRGGSYNEQFF. The full variable domain, rest sourced from reference TRBV7-9 and TRBJ2-1, is DTGVSQNPRHKITKRGQNVTFRCDPISEHNRLYWYRQTLGQGPEFLTYFQNEAQLEKSRLLSDRFSAERPKGSFSTLEIQRTEQGDSAMYLCASSLEGRGGSYNEQFFGPGTRLTVL.

J is TRBJ1-1 and V is TRBV7-9; D is uncertain. Germline CDR1 and CDR2: SEHNR and FQNEAQ (reference sequence). Trimming left V 6 bases short and J 1 base short, with 3 bases between. The CDR3 is made up of 11 amino acids. As DNA, the CDR3 is TGTGCCAGCAGGGCGAACACTGAAGCTTTCTTT. Translating it yields CASRANTEAFF.

V gene TRBV6-1 combines with J gene TRBJ2-3; 7 nucleotides line up with TRBD2. Germline trimming cut 6 bases from V and 4 bases from J; bases unmatched to any gene: 4. Germline CDR1 MNHNS, CDR2 SASEGT. The CDR3 consists of 13 residues. This chain's CDR3 is CASSRGSSDTQYF. CDR3 in DNA: TGTGCCAGCAGCCGCGGGAGTTCAGATACGCAGTATTTT.

The CDR3 coding sequence is TGTGCCAGCAGTGTCATCACTGAAGCTTTCTTT. This sequence encodes CASSVITEAFF. This chain links TRBV25-1 with TRBJ1-1; the D is unclear. The CDR3 runs 11 residues. Trimming removed 4 bases at V and 4 bases at J, with 4 bases between. Germline V gene lookup returns CDR1 MGHDK and CDR2 SYGVNS. Looking up the rest from reference TRBV25-1 and TRBJ1-1 gives the full variable domain: EADIYQTPRYLVIGTGKKITLECSQTMGHDKMYWYQQDPGMELHLIHYSYGVNSTEKGDLSSESTVSRIRTEHFPLTLESARPSHTSQYLCASSVITEAFFGQGTRLTVV.

V and J are TRBV19 and TRBJ2-3; D is unresolved. In germline, CDR1 is LNHDA, CDR2 SQIVND (reference sequence). Between the trimmed V and J ends, which lost 6 bases and 0 bases, there was a span of 4 bases. There are 12 residues in the CDR3. The CDR3 here is CASSTSTDTQYF. CDR3 bases: TGTGCCAGTAGCACCAGCACAGATACGCAGTATTTT.

This clone was observed a handful of times. The chain uses TRBV25-1 and TRBJ1-2; TRBD1 agrees at 10 bases. V trimming: 3 bases; J trimming: 8 bases; junction bases outside the gene matches: 6. Germline V gene lookup returns CDR1 MGHDK and CDR2 SYGVNS. The CDR3 has 14 amino acids. This CDR3 reads CASSETGGRIGYTF. The CDR3 bases are TGTGCCAGCAGTGAGACAGGGGGCAGGATCGGCTACACCTTC.